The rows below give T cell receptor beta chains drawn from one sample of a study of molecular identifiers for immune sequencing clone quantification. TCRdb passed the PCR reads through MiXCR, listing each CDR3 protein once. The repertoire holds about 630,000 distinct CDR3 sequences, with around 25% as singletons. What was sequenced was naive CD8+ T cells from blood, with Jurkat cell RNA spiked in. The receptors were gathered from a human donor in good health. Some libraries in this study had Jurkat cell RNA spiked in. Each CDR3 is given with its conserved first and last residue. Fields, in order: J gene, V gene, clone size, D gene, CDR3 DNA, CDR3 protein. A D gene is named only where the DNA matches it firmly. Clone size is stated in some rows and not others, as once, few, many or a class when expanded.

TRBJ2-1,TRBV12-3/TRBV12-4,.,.,TGTGCCAGCACCTCCAAGGGCCGGGACGGGAACAATGAGCAGTTCTTC,CASTSKGRDGNNEQFF
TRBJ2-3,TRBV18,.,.,TGTGCCCGCTCGCAATCTAGCGGCACAGATACGCAGTATTTT,CARSQSSGTDTQYF
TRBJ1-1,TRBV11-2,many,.,TGTGCCAGCAGCCGGCCTGGAGGGACTGAAGCTTTCTTT,CASSRPGGTEAFF
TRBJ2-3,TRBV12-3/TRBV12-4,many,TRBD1,TGTGCCAGCAGTTACCCGGGACAGCTCCCAGATACGCAGTATTTT,CASSYPGQLPDTQYF
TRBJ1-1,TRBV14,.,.,TGTGCCGGCAGCCCTGCGCAGGGGCGGGCGCCCTATGAAGCTTTCTTT,CAGSPAQGRAPYEAFF
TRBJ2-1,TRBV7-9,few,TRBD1,TGTGCCAGCAGCTGGCCCGGACAGGGGCCTAATGAGCAGTTCTTC,CASSWPGQGPNEQFF
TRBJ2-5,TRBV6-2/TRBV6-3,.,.,TGTGCCAGCCCCCCCTCGGTGAGTTGGAAGACCCAGTACTTC,CASPPSVSWKTQYF
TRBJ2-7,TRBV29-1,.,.,TGCAGCGTTGAAGGCCATAGGGCATACGAGCAGTACTTC,CSVEGHRAYEQYF
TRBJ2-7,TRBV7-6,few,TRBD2,TGTGCCAGCAGCTTTGGGTTGAATAGCGGGGACGAGCAGTACTTC,CASSFGLNSGDEQYF
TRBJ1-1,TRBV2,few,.,TGTGCCAGCAGTGAATTTCCACGAAACACTGAAGCTTTCTTT,CASSEFPRNTEAFF
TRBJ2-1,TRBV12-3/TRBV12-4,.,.,TGTGCCAGCAGCGCCGCTGCTACCACAGGCCGGGCGAGGGACAATGAGCAGTTCTTC,CASSAAATTGRARDNEQFF
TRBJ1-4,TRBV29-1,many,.,TGCAGCGTAGGGGGTTTAAATGAAAAACTGTTTTTT,CSVGGLNEKLFF
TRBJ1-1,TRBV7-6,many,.,TGTGCCAGCAGCTTAGCTGCAGGGGTGGCTGAAGCTTTCTTT,CASSLAAGVAEAFF
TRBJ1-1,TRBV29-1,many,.,TGCAGCGTTGTAGCAGGGTCGGCTTTCTTT,CSVVAGSAFF
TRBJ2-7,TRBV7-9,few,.,TGTGCCAGCCACCACCAGGGTTCCTACGAGCAGTACTTC,CASHHQGSYEQYF
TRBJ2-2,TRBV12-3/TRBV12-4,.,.,TGTGCCAGCATGGCAGGGCCGAACACCGGGGAGCTGTTTTTT,CASMAGPNTGELFF
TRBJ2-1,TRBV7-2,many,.,TGTGCCAGCAGCATATTCCTAGGCGGTGAGCAGTTCTTC,CASSIFLGGEQFF
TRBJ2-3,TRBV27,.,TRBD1,TGTGCCAGCGGTCCATTAACAGGGGCAGATACGCAGTATTTT,CASGPLTGADTQYF
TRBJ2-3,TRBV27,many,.,TGTGCCAGCAGTTTCGGGCTCACTAGCACAGATACGCAGTATTTT,CASSFGLTSTDTQYF
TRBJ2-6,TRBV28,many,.,TGTGCCAGCAGTTTGTTCACTGGGGCCAACGTCCTGACTTTC,CASSLFTGANVLTF
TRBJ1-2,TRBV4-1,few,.,TGCGCCAGCAGCCAAGATTTTACACCGAATGGCTACACCTTC,CASSQDFTPNGYTF
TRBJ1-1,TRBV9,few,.,TGTGCCAGCAGCCCCACCGGGACACCAAACACTGAAGCTTTCTTT,CASSPTGTPNTEAFF
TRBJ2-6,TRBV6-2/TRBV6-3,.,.,TGTGCCAGCAGTTACTCCCCGCTTCCCGCTGGGGCCAACGTCCTGACTTTC,CASSYSPLPAGANVLTF
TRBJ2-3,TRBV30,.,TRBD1,TGTGCCTGGGAGGGTGGCGGACAGGGGTGGATAGATACGCAGTATTTT,CAWEGGGQGWIDTQYF
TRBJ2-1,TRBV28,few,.,TGTGCCAGCAGTTTGTGGACTCGATACAATGAGCAGTTCTTC,CASSLWTRYNEQFF
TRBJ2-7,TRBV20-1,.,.,TGCAGTGCCAAGAACACCTACGAGCAGTACTTC,CSAKNTYEQYF
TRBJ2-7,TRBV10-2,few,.,TGCGCCAGCAGTGAGTACGGGATGGCCTACGAGCAGTACTTC,CASSEYGMAYEQYF
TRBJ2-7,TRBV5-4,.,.,TGTGCCAGCAGCCCCCCGGGGGCCACCTACGAGCAGTACTTC,CASSPPGATYEQYF
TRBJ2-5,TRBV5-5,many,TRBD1,TGTGCCAGCAGCCCGGACAGGAATCAAGAGACCCAGTACTTC,CASSPDRNQETQYF